The 19 T cell receptor beta chains given below trace back to one sample, sequenced in a study of early T cells in non-severe SARS-CoV-2 infection. One entry per CDR3 protein results from TCRdb running MiXCR on the 5' RACE reads. In the table there are about 90,000 distinct CDR3 sequences, approximately 12% of which are singletons. The starting material was whole blood, obtained at baseline. The source is an adult who was a healthcare worker with PCR-confirmed SARS-CoV-2 infection or an uninfected control (not recorded which).

The chain has TRBV2 and TRBJ2-1; D uncertain. Trimming left V 9 bases short and J 6 bases short, with 15 bases between. The germline V gene encodes CDR1 SNHLY and CDR2 FYNNEI. This CDR3 is built from 13 residues. CDR3 nucleotide sequence: TGTGCCAGACGAGACGGGTCATCCAATGAGCAGTTCTTC. It encodes CARRDGSSNEQFF.

This chain links TRBV9 with TRBJ2-5; 9 bases are a match to TRBD1. The CDR3 runs 15 residues. The V gene's germline CDR1 is SGDLS and CDR2 YYNGEE. Trimming took 4 bases from V and 4 from J; bases not matched to a gene: 8. CDR3 coding DNA: TGTGCCAGCAGCCTGGGACAGGGTAAAGGAGAGACCCAGTACTTC. Residues: CASSLGQGKGETQYF.

Ten or more counts support this clonotype. J is TRBJ1-2 and V is TRBV7-9; D call uncertain. Germline values: CDR1 SEHNR, CDR2 FQNEAQ (reference sequence). The V end lost 2 bases, the J end lost 6 bases, and 10 bases lay between the germline ends. The CDR3 sequence is 13 residues long. The DNA for the CDR3 is TGTGCCAGCAGCTTAAGTACAGCGGATGGCTACACCTTC. Its translation is CASSLSTADGYTF.

The sample holds many counts of this clonotype. The V call is TRBV6-1, the J call TRBJ1-2, with D perhaps TRBD1 (5 bases). This CDR3 spans 14 amino acids. Looked up from germline, CDR1 is MNHNS and CDR2 is SASEGT. The V end lost 1 base, the J end lost 8 bases, and 14 bases lay between the germline ends. The CDR3 region has the DNA TGTGCCAGCAGTGAAGATGCCAGGGTAAAAGGCTACACCTTC. It encodes CASSEDARVKGYTF.

This clonotype occurred many times. This chain connects TRBV2 to TRBJ2-7; D possibly uses TRBD1 or TRBD2 (6 bases each). Between the trimmed V and J ends, which lost 6 bases and 5 bases, there was a span of 20 bases. The CDR3 is 15 amino acids. CDR1 is SNHLY and CDR2 is FYNNEI in the germline V gene. The CDR3 here is CASREEQGGEDEQYF. CDR3 nucleotide sequence: TGTGCCAGCAGAGAGGAACAGGGAGGAGAGGACGAGCAGTACTTC.

This clonotype was recorded a few times. This CDR3 is CSARDLSSYEQYF. The CDR3 DNA sequence: TGCAGTGCTAGAGATCTAAGCTCCTACGAGCAGTACTTC. The chain couples TRBV20-1 to TRBJ2-7; D gene uncertain. Trimming pared 0 bases from V and 0 bases from J, leaving 6 bases between. The V gene's germline CDR1 is DFQATT and CDR2 SNEGSKA (reference sequence). The CDR3 loop spans 13 amino acids.

The chain is built from TRBV20-1 and TRBJ2-5, with D possibly being TRBD2 (6 bases). CDR3 length: 13 amino acids. Germline lookup yields CDR1 DFQATT and CDR2 SNEGSKA (reference sequence). V was pared by 6 bases and J by 2 bases, with 13 bases between. CDR3 residues: CSAPSSAQETQYF. The DNA for the CDR3 is TGCAGTGCCCCTTCTAGCGCGCAAGAGACCCAGTACTTC.

This clonotype occurred many times. Its ends do not fully match the called genes, so a read error is possible. The rearrangement uses TRBV7-9 and TRBJ2-4; D might be TRBD1 or TRBD2, each matching 5 bases. Germline V gene data show CDR1 as SEHNR and CDR2 as FQNEAQ (reference sequence). This CDR3 spans 16 amino acids. CDR3 nucleotides: TGTGCCAGCAGCCTAGCCGGGACCCTAGCCAAAAACATTCAGTACTTC. It codes for CASSLAGTLAKNIQYF.

This clonotype was recorded a few times. The chain couples TRBV5-1 to TRBJ2-7, with TRBD1 matching 10 bases. Germline trimming cut 4 bases from V and 6 bases from J; bases unmatched to any gene: 7. CDR3 length: 14 amino acids. Germline V gene data show CDR1 as SGHRS and CDR2 as YFSETQ. The CDR3 reads CASSHGTGVTEQYF. Here the CDR3 DNA reads TGCGCCAGCAGCCACGGGACAGGGGTCACCGAGCAGTACTTC. The full variable domain, completed using reference TRBV5-1 and TRBJ2-7, is KAGVTQTPRYLIKTRGQQVTLSCSPISGHRSVSWYQQTPGQGLQFLFEYFSETQRNKGNFPGRFSGRQFSNSRSEMNVSTLELGDSALYLCASSHGTGVTEQYFGPGTRLTVT.

The V and J genes are TRBV7-9 and TRBJ2-3; weak D call: TRBD2 (7 bases). The length of the CDR3 is 16 residues. Germline CDR1 and CDR2: SEHNR and FQNEAQ (reference sequence). The V gene lost 3 bases and the J gene lost 5 bases, with 18 bases spanning the gap. CDR3 DNA sequence: TGTGCCAGCAGCTTGCAAGGGGGGCGCGGGGGAGATACGCAGTATTTT. It is translated as CASSLQGGRGGDTQYF.

This chain links TRBV4-2 with TRBJ1-1; 7 nucleotides line up with TRBD1. The CDR3 runs to 16 residues. The trim removed 3 bases at V and 5 bases at J, leaving 12 bases unmatched. Germline loops: CDR1 LGHNA, CDR2 YNFKEQ. CDR3 coding DNA: TGTGCCAGCAGCCACCCCCTGGACAGGAGGGGGACTGAAGCTTTCTTT. Its translation: CASSHPLDRRGTEAFF.

This clonotype was detected many times. This chain uses TRBV5-1 with TRBJ2-1, with 9 bases fitting TRBD1. The CDR3 length is 15 residues. V lost 4 bases and J lost 7; bases outside the gene matches: 9. Germline CDR1 SGHRS, CDR2 YFSETQ. The CDR3 bases are TGCGCCAGCAGCCCCCCGGGACAGGGCCAAAATGAGCAGTTCTTC. It translates to CASSPPGQGQNEQFF.

V usage is TRBV20-1 and J usage is TRBJ2-3; possible D gene TRBD2, 6 bases. There are 15 residues in the CDR3. V lost 0 bases and J 2 bases, leaving 12 bases between the germline ends. Germline V gene sequence: CDR1 DFQATT, CDR2 SNEGSKA (reference sequence). In DNA form, the CDR3 reads TGCAGTGCTAGAGATCTCGGGGGAAACACAGATACGCAGTATTTT. Its translation is CSARDLGGNTDTQYF.

The chain recombines TRBV3-1 with TRBJ2-7; D is perhaps TRBD2 (5 bases). Trimming took off 0 bases at V and 2 bases at J, with 14 bases between the two ends. Germline CDR1 and CDR2: LGHDT and YNNKEL (reference sequence). The CDR3 spans 16 residues. The DNA of the CDR3 is TGTGCCAGCAGCCAAGATATCGGGGTTAAGACCTACGAGCAGTACTTC. It encodes CASSQDIGVKTYEQYF.

This clonotype occurred a few times. The V call is TRBV28, the J call TRBJ2-7; 11 nucleotides match TRBD2. Germline CDR1 MDHEN, CDR2 SYDVKM. This CDR3 spans 16 amino acids. The V and J ends lost 3 bases and 2 bases, in that order; junction bases with no gene match: 6. This CDR3 is CASSFPGTSGAYEQYF. The CDR3 coding sequence is TGTGCCAGCAGTTTTCCCGGGACTAGCGGTGCCTACGAGCAGTACTTC.

This clonotype was detected ten times or more. The chain is built from TRBV2 and TRBJ1-6, with TRBD1 as a possible D gene (6 bases). CDR3 length equals 15 residues. From germline, CDR1 is SNHLY and CDR2 FYNNEI. V gave up 4 bases and J gave up 5 bases, with 12 bases separating them. The CDR3 DNA is TGTGCCAGCAGTGGTGGGGACAACCATAATTCACCCCTCCACTTT. It translates to CASSGGDNHNSPLHF.

This clonotype was detected many times. The rearrangement joins TRBV24-1 to TRBJ2-3, with TRBD2 identical over 9 bases. The V segment lost 3 bases and the J segment 2 bases; nucleotides outside the gene matches: 5. Germline V gene sequence: CDR1 KGHDR, CDR2 SFDVKD. The CDR3 is made up of 16 amino acids. CDR3 amino acids: CATSDPSGAFTDTQYF. CDR3 DNA sequence: TGTGCCACCAGTGATCCTAGCGGGGCCTTCACAGATACGCAGTATTTT.

This clonotype was observed a handful of times. This sequence joins TRBV4-1 and TRBJ1-4; 9 nucleotides line up with TRBD1. There are 15 residues in the CDR3. Germline V gives CDR1 MGHRA, CDR2 YSYEKL. V was pared by 6 bases and J by 6 bases, with 8 bases of the junction left unmatched. The CDR3 loop reads CASRSGDREDEKLFF. The CDR3 DNA is TGCGCCAGCAGGTCCGGGGACAGGGAAGATGAAAAACTGTTTTTT.

This clonotype has more than one count but fewer than ten. The chain combines TRBV15 with TRBJ2-1, with 10 bases matching TRBD2. CDR1 and CDR2 from the germline V gene are LNHNV and YYDKDF (reference sequence). The CDR3 runs to 18 residues. With V trimmed by 4 bases and J by 4 bases, 13 bases remained unmatched. The DNA of the CDR3 is TGTGCCACCAGCAAGACTAGGACTAGCGGTGTACGTTACAATGAGCAGTTCTTC. It specifies CATSKTRTSGVRYNEQFF.